This TCR beta chain was captured in a study of shared clonotypes between healthy human individuals. The CDR3 length is 14 residues. Germline CDR1 is SGHVS and CDR2 is FQNEAQ. J lost 6 bases, V lost 3 bases, and 3 bases had no gene match. Sequencing used immunoSEQ multiplex PCR; TCRdb keeps in-frame clones, though not all of them. The data contain 1.4 million to 1.5 million clones, around 97% of them seen just once; the ten biggest clones take up over 1%. The receptor was isolated from a young man in good health. The sequenced material came from naive CD4+ T cells sorted from blood. As for subset: CD45RA+ positively selected. This rearrangement joins TRBV7-8 to TRBJ1-5; 9 nucleotides align to TRBD1. The DNA of the CDR3 is TGTGCCAGCAGCTTTAACAGGGGGCGTCAGCCCCAGCATTTT. It specifies CASSFNRGRQPQHF.